Listed below are T cell receptor beta chains from one sample, sequenced in a study of T cell responses to AZD1222 COVID-19 vaccine. The table came from immunoSEQ multiplex PCR; TCRdb's copy has only in-frame clones and leaves some out. The sample includes 50,000 to 65,000 clones, around 90% of them seen just once. The sequencing here drew on peripheral blood, taken 28 days after the second AZD1222 dose. Source of these receptors: an adult who received the AZD1222 COVID-19 vaccine. Each CDR3 is given with its conserved first and last residue.

v_gene	j_gene	CDR3aa
TRBV7-9	TRBJ1-2	CASSQGTDFNYGYTF
TRBV5-1	TRBJ2-6	CASSFLDGTSGANVLTF
TRBV7-3	TRBJ2-1	CASSLTRGTYNEQFF
TRBV2	TRBJ2-2	CASRRDLTGELFF
TRBV12-3/TRBV12-4	TRBJ1-1	CASSSRGPTEAFF
TRBV3-1/TRBV3-2	TRBJ1-2	CASSQEDRGRGYTF
TRBV18	TRBJ2-1	CASSRFPSGRGNEQFF
TRBV19	TRBJ1-2	CASSIGGNYGYTF
TRBV5-1	TRBJ1-2	CASSLIGEDYGYTF
TRBV19	TRBJ2-5	CASSYLAGGETQYF